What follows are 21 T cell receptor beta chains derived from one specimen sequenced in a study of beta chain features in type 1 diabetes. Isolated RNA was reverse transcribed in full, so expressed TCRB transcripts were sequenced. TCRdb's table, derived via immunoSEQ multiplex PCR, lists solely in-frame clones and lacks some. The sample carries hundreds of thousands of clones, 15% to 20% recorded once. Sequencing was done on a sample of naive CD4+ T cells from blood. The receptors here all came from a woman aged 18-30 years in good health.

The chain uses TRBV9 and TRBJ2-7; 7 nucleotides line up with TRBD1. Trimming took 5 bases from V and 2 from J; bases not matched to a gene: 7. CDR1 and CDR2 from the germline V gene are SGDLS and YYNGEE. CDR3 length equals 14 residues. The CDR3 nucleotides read TGTGCCAGCAGTTATGGACAGGCCACCTACGAGCAGTACTTC. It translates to CASSYGQATYEQYF.

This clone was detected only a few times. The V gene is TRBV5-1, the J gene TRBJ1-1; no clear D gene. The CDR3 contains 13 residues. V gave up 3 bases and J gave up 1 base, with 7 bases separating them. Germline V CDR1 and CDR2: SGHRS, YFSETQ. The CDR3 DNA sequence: TGCGCCAGCAGCTGGAGTGGGAACACTGAAGCTTTCTTT. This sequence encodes CASSWSGNTEAFF.

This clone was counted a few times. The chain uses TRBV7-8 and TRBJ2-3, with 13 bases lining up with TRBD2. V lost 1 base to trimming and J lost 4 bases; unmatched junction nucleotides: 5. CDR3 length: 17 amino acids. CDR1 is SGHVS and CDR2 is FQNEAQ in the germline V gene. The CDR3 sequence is CASSLELAGGFPDTQYF. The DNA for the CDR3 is TGTGCCAGCAGCTTAGAACTAGCGGGAGGGTTCCCAGATACGCAGTATTTT.

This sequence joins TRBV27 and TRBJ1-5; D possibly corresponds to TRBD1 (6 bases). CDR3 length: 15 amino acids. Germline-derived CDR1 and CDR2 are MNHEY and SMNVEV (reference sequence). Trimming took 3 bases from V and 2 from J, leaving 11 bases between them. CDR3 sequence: CASSFTGLGNQPQHF. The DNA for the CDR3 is TGTGCCAGCAGTTTTACAGGGCTGGGCAATCAGCCCCAGCATTTT.

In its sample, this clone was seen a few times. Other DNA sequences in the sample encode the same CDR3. CDR3 protein: CASSFSGSGANVLTF. The CDR3 DNA reads as TGTGCCAGCAGCTTTTCGGGGTCTGGGGCCAACGTCCTGACTTTC. The rearrangement uses TRBV5-4 and TRBJ2-6; maybe TRBD2 (5 bases). Germline loops: CDR1 SGHNT, CDR2 YYREEE (reference sequence). V lost 2 bases to trimming and J lost 1 base, with 7 bases between them. The CDR3 length is 15 residues.

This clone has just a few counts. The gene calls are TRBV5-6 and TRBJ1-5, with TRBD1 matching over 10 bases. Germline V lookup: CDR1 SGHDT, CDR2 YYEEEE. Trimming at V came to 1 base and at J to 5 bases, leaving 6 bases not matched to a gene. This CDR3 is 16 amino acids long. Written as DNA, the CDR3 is TGTGCCAGCAGCTTGTGGGGACAGGGGCCTTATCAGCCCCAGCATTTT. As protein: CASSLWGQGPYQPQHF.

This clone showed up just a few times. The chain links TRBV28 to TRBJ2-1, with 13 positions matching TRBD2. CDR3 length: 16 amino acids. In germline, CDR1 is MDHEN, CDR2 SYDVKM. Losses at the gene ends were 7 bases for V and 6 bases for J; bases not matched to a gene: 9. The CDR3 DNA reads TGTGCCAGCATACCACTCGGACTAGCGGGAGTCAATGAGCAGTTCTTC. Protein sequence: CASIPLGLAGVNEQFF.

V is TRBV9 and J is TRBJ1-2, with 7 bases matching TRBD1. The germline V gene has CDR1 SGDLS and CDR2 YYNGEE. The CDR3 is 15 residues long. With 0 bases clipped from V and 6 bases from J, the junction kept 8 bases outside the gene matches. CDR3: CASSVVGQQADGYTF. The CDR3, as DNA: TGTGCCAGCAGCGTAGTGGGACAGCAAGCCGATGGCTACACCTTC.

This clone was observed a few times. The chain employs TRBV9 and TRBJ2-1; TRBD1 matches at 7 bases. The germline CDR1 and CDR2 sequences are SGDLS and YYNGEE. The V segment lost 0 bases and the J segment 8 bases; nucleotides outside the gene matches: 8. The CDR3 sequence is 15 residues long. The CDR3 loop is CASSVGGRGSDEQFF. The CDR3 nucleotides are TGTGCCAGCAGCGTAGGGGGCAGGGGGTCGGATGAGCAGTTCTTC.

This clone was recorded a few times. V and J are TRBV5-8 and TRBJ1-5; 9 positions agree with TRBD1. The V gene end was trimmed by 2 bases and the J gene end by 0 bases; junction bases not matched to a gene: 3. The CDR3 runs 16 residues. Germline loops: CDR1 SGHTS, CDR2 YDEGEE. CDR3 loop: CASSFVTGGSNQPQHF. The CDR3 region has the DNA TGTGCCAGCAGCTTCGTGACAGGGGGTAGCAATCAGCCCCAGCATTTT.

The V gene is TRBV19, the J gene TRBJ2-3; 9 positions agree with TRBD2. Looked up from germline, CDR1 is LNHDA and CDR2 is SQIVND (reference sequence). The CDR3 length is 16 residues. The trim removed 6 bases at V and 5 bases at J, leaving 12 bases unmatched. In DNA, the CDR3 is TGTGCCAGTAGCGTTTTGGCGGGAGGGCCTATAGATACGCAGTATTTT. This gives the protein CASSVLAGGPIDTQYF. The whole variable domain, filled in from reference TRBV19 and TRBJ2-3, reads DGGITQSPKYLFRKEGQNVTLSCEQNLNHDAMYWYRQDPGQGLRLIYYSQIVNDFQKGDIAEGYSVSREKKESFPLTVTSAQKNPTAFYLCASSVLAGGPIDTQYFGPGTRLTVL.

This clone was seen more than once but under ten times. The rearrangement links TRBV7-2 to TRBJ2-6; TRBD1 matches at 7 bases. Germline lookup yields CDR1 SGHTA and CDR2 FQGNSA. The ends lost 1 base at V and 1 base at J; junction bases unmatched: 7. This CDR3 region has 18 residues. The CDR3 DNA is TGTGCCAGCAGCTTAGGTAGGACAGGAACGTCTGGGGCCAACGTCCTGACTTTC. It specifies CASSLGRTGTSGANVLTF. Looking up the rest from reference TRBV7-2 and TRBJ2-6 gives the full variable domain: GAGVSQSPSNKVTEKGKDVELRCDPISGHTALYWYRQSLGQGLEFLIYFQGNSAPDKSGLPSDRFSAERTGGSVSTLTIQRTQQEDSAVYLCASSLGRTGTSGANVLTFGAGSRLTVL.

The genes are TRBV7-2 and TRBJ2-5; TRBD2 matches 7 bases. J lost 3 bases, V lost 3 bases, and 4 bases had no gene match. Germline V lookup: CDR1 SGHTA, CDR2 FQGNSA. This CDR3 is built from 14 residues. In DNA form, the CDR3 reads TGTGCCAGCAGCTTCACCCTAGCGGAAGAGACCCAGTACTTC. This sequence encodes CASSFTLAEETQYF.

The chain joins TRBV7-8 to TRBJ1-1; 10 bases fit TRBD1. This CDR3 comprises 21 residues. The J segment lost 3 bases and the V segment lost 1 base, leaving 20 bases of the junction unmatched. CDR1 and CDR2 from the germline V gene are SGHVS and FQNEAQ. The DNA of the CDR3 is TGTGCCAGCAGCTTAGGTCACAGGGGTTTTAAGGGACAGGGGACGGACACTGAAGCTTTCTTT. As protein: CASSLGHRGFKGQGTDTEAFF.

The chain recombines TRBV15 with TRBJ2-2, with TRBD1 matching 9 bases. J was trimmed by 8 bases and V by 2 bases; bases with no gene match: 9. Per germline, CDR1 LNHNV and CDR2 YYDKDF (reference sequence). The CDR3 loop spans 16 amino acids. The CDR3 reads CATSRLGTGSVGELFF. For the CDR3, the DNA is TGTGCCACCAGCAGACTTGGGACAGGGAGCGTTGGGGAGCTGTTTTTT.

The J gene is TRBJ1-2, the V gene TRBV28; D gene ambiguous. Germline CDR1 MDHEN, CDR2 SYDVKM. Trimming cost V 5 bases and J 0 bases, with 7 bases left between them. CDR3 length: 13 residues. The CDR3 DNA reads TGTGCCAGCAGTATCATAGCTAACTATGGCTACACCTTC. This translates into CASSIIANYGYTF.

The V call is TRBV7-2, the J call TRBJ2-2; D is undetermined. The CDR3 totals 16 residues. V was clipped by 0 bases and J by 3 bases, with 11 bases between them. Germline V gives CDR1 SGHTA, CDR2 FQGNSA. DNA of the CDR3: TGTGCCAGCAGCTTAGCTGGCCTCCCATACACCGGGGAGCTGTTTTTT. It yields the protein CASSLAGLPYTGELFF.

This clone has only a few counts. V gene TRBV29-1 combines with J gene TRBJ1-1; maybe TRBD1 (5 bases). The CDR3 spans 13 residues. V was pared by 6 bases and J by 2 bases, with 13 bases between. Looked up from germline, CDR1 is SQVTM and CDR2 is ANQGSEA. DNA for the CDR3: TGCAGCGTGAGAGCCGGGACCAACACTGAAGCTTTCTTT. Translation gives CSVRAGTNTEAFF. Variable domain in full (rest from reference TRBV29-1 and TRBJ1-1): SAVISQKPSRDICQRGTSLTIQCQVDSQVTMMFWYRQQPGQSLTLIATANQGSEATYESGFVIDKFPISRPNLTFSTLTVSNMSPEDSSIYLCSVRAGTNTEAFFGQGTRLTVV.

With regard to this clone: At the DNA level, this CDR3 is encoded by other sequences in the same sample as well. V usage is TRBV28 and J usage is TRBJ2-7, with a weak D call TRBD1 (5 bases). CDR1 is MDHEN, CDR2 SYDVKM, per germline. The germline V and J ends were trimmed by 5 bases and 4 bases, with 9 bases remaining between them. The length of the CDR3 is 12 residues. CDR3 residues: CASSIRGYEQYF. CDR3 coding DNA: TGTGCCAGCAGTATTAGGGGTTACGAGCAGTACTTC.

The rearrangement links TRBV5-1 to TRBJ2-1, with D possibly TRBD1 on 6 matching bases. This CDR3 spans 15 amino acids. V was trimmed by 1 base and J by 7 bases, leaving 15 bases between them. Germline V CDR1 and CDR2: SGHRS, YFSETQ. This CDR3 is CASSLIPPTGNEQFF. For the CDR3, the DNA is TGCGCCAGCAGCTTGATACCCCCCACAGGGAATGAGCAGTTCTTC. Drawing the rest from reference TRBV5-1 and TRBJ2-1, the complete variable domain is KAGVTQTPRYLIKTRGQQVTLSCSPISGHRSVSWYQQTPGQGLQFLFEYFSETQRNKGNFPGRFSGRQFSNSRSEMNVSTLELGDSALYLCASSLIPPTGNEQFFGPGTRLTVL.

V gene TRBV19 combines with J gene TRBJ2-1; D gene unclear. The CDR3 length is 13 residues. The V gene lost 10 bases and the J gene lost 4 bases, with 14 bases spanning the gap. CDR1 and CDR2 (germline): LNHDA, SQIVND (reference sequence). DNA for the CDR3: TGTGCCACCCGAAGAGGATTATACAATGAGCAGTTCTTC. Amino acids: CATRRGLYNEQFF.